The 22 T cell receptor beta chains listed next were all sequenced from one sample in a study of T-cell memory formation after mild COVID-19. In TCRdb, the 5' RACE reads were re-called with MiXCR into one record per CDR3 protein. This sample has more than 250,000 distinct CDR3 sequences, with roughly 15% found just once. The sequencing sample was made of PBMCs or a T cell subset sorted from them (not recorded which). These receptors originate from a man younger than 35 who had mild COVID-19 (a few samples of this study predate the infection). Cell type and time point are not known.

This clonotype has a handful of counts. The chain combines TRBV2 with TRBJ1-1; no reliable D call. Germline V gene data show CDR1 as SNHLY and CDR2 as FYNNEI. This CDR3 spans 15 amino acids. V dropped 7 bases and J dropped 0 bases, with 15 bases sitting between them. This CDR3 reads CASTGFRGMNTEAFF. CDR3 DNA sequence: TGTGCCAGCACGGGGTTCCGGGGAATGAACACTGAAGCTTTCTTT. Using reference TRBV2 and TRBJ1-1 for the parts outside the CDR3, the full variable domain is EPEVTQTPSHQVTQMGQEVILRCVPISNHLYFYWYRQILGQKVEFLVSFYNNEISEKSEIFDDQFSVERPDGSNFTLKIRSTKLEDSAMYFCASTGFRGMNTEAFFGQGTRLTVV.

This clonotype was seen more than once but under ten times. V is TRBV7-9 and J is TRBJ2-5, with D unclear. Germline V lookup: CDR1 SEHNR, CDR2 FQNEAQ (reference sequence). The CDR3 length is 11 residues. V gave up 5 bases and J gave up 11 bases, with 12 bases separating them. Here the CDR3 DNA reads TGTGCCAGCAGCACAAAACGGGTACAGTACTTC. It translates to CASSTKRVQYF.

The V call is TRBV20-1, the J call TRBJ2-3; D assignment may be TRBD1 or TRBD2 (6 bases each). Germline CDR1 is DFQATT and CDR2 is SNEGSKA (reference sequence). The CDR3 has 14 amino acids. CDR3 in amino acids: CSLVAGDSTDTQYF. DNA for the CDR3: TGCAGCCTGGTGGCAGGGGACTCCACAGATACGCAGTATTTT.

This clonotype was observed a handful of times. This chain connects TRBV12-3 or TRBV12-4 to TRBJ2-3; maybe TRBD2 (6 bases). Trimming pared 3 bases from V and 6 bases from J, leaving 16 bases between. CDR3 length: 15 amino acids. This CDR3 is CASSFVAELMDTQYF. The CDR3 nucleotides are TGTGCCAGCAGTTTTGTAGCGGAGCTTATGGATACGCAGTATTTT.

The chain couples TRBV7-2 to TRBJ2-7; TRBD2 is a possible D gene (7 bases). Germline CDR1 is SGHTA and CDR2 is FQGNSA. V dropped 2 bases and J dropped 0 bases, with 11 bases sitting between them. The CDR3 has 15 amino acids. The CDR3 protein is CASSLRGGGSYEQYV. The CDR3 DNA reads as TGTGCCAGCAGCTTAAGGGGGGGCGGCTCCTACGAGCAGTACGTC.

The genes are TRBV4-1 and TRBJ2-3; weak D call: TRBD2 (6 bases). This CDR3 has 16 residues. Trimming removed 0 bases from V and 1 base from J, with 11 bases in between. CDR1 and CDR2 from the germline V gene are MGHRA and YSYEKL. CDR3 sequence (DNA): TGCGCCAGCAGCCAAGAGTGGGCTAGCGGCACAGATACGCAGTATTTT. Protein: CASSQEWASGTDTQYF.

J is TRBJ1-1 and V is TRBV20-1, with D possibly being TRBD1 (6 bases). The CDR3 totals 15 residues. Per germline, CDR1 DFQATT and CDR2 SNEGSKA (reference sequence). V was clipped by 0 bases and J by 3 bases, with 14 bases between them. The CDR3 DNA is TGCAGTGCTAGAGAAAGTGTCGGGGGGCACACTGAAGCTTTCTTT. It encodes CSARESVGGHTEAFF.

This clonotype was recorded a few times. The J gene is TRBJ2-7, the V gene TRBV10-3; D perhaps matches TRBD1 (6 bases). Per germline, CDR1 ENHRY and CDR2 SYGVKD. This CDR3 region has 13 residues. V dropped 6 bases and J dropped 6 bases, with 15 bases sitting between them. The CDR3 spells CAISALWGREQYV. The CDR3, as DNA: TGTGCCATCAGCGCCTTATGGGGGCGCGAGCAGTACGTC.

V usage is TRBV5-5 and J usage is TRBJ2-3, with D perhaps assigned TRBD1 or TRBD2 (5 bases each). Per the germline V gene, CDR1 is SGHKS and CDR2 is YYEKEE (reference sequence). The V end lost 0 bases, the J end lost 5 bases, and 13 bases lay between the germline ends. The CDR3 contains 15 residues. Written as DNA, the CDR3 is TGTGCCAGCAGCTTGGGGGGGACCGCGGGAGATACGCAGTATTTT. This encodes CASSLGGTAGDTQYF.

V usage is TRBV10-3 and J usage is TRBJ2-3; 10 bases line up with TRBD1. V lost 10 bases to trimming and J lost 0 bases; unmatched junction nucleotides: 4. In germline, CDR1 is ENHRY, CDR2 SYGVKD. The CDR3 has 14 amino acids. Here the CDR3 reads CASRDRGSTDTQYF. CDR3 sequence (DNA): TGTGCCAGCCGGGACAGGGGCAGCACAGATACGCAGTATTTT.

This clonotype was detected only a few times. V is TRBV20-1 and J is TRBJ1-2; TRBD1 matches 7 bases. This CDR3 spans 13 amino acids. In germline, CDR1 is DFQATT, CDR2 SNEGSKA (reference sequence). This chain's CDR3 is CKVFSGQLYGYTF. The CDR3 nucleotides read TGCAAGGTTTTCTCGGGACAGCTCTATGGCTACACCTTC.

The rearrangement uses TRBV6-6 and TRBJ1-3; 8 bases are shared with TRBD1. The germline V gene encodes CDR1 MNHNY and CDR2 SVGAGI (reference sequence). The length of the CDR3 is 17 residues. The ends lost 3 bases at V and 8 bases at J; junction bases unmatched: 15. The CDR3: CASSYFAAGGVADTIYF. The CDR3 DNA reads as TGTGCCAGCAGTTATTTTGCGGCAGGGGGCGTCGCGGACACCATATATTTT.

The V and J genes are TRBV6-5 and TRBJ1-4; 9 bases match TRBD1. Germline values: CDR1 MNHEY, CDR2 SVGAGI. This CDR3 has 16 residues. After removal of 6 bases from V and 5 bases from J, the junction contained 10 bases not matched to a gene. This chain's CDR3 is CASRATGGVGNEKLFF. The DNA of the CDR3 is TGTGCCAGCAGGGCAACAGGGGGCGTTGGAAATGAAAAACTGTTTTTT.

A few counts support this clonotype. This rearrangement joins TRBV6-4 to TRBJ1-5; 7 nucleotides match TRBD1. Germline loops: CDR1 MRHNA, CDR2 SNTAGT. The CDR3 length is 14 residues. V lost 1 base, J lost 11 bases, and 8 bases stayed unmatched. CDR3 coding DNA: TGTGCCAGCAGTGACTGCAGGGGGATAGAGGCCCAGCATTTT. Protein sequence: CASSDCRGIEAQHF.

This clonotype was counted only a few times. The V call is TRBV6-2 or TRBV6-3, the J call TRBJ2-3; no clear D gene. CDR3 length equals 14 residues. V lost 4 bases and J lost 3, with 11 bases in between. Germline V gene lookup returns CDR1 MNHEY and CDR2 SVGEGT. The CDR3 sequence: CASSSNSGTDTQYF. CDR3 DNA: TGTGCCAGCAGTTCAAACAGTGGGACAGATACGCAGTATTTT.

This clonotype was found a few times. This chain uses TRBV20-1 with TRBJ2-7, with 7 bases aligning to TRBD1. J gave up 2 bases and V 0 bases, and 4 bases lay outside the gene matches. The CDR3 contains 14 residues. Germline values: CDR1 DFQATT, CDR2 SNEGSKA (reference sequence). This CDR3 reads CSARDSGTAYEQYF. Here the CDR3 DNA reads TGCAGTGCTAGAGACTCCGGGACAGCCTACGAGCAGTACTTC.

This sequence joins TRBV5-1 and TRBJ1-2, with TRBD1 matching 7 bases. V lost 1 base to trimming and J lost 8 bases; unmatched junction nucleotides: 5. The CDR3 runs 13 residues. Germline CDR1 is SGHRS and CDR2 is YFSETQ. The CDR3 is CASSLFTGEGYTF. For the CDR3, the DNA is TGCGCCAGCAGCTTGTTCACAGGGGAAGGCTACACCTTC.

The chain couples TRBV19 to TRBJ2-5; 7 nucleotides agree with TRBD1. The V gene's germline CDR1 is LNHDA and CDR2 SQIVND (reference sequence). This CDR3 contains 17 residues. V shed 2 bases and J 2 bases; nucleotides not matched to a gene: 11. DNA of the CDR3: TGTGCCAGTAGTATAAGATCGACAGGGACGGCACAAGAGACCCAGTACTTC. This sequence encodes CASSIRSTGTAQETQYF.

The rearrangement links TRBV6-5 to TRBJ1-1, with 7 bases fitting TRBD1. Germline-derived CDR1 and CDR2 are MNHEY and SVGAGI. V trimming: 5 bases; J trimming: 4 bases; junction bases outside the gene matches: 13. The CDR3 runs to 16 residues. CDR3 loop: CASSALRGGGGTEAFF. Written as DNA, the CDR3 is TGTGCCAGCAGTGCCCTCAGGGGGGGAGGAGGCACTGAAGCTTTCTTT.

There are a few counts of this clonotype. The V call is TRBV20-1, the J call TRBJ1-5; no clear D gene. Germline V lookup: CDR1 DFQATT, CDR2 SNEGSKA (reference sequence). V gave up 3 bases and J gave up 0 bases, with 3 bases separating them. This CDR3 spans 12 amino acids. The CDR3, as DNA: TGCAGTGCTAGCAATAGCAATCAGCCCCAGCATTTT. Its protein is CSASNSNQPQHF.

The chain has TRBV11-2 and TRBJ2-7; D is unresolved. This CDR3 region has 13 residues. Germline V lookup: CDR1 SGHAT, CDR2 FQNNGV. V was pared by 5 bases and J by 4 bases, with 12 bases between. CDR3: CASSTSAPYEQYF. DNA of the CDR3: TGTGCCAGCAGCACATCCGCTCCTTACGAGCAGTACTTC.

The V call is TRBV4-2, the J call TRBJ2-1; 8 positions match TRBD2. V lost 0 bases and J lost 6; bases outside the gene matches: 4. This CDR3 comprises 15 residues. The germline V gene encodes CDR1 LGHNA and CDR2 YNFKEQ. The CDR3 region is CASSQEGAGGNEQFF. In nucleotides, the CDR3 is TGTGCCAGCAGCCAAGAGGGGGCGGGGGGCAATGAGCAGTTCTTC.